This T cell receptor beta chain was captured in a study of HIV-infected patients and healthy controls. TCRdb re-derived calls from the 5' RACE reads in MiXCR, one entry per CDR3 protein. The sample lists tens of thousands of distinct CDR3 sequences; about 19% were seen once. With 3 bases removed from V and 3 bases from J, the gap between germline ends came to 10 bases. Germline V lookup: CDR1 SGHDT, CDR2 YYEEEE. The CDR3 loop spans 13 amino acids. This clonotype was seen many times. This chain uses TRBV5-6 with TRBJ2-7; D may be TRBD1 (6 bases). This sequence originates from a human donor in good health. Sequenced: CD4+ T cells from blood. CDR3 sequence reads: CASSSGQIYEQYF. The CDR3 nucleotides read TGTGCCAGCAGCTCCGGACAGATCTACGAGCAGTACTTC.